This T cell receptor (beta chain) appears in the sequencing data of a study of early T cells in non-severe SARS-CoV-2 infection. TCRdb reprocessed the 5' RACE reads with MiXCR, giving one entry per CDR3 protein. The sample consists of 60,000 to 70,000 distinct CDR3 sequences, 5.9% of them appearing once. This CDR3 has 12 amino acids. Germline CDR1 MNHEY, CDR2 SVGEGT. V shed 2 bases and J shed 12 bases, with 14 bases lying between them. This clonotype was observed at least ten times. This specimen consisted of whole blood, obtained at baseline. This sequence joins TRBV6-2 or TRBV6-3 and TRBJ2-7; D is unresolved. The receptor comes from an adult who was a healthcare worker with PCR-confirmed SARS-CoV-2 infection or an uninfected control (not recorded which). The CDR3 region is CASSYPPLGWYF. CDR3 coding DNA: TGTGCCAGCAGTTACCCTCCGCTCGGTTGGTACTTC.